This T cell receptor beta chain was captured by sequencing in a study of blood T cell repertoires in COVID-19. Study-level information: Material from acute and convalescent COVID-19 was sourced from the United States, Italy and Spain. T cells, B-cell-depleted T cells, or PBMCs provided the cDNA or gDNA that served as material.

CDR1 SGDLS and CDR2 YYNGEE come from the germline V gene. This CDR3 spans 20 amino acids. V gave up 4 bases and J gave up 3 bases; unmatched junction bases: 20. In the study's own analysis: Reference gene primer amplification in the assay estimated nucleated cell counts. Using immunoSEQ multiplex PCR, the repertoire was profiled, and TCRdb retains in-frame clones only, with some absent. V, J and clone size are taken as reported in that table, and D and trimming were inferred from the DNA itself. Of about 290,000 clones listed, approximately 86% were seen once; the top ten hold around 3.7%. The J gene is TRBJ2-1, the V gene TRBV9; 9 bases map to TRBD2. Sample: peripheral blood. The sequence was collected from a woman in her fifties or sixties with active or convalescent COVID-19. CDR3 sequence reads: CASSPRGAGREGSLYNEQFF. CDR3 in DNA: TGTGCCAGCAGCCCTAGAGGGGCGGGGCGGGAGGGCTCACTCTACAATGAGCAGTTCTTC.